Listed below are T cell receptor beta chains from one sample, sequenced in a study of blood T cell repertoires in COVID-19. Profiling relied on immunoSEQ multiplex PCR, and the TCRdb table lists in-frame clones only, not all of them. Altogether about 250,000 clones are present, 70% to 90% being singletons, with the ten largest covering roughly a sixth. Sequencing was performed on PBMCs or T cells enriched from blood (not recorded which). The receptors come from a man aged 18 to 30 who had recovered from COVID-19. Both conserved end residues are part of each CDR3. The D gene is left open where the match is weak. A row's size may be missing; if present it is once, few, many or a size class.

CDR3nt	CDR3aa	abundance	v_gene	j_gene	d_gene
TGTGCCAGCACGGAGGGTACAGATACGCAGTATTTT	CASTEGTDTQYF	NA	TRBV28	TRBJ2-3	NA
TGCAGCATACGAGGACTAGCCTACAATGAGCAGTTCTTC	CSIRGLAYNEQFF	NA	TRBV29-1	TRBJ2-1	TRBD2
TGTGCCACCAGGGGAGTCAGGGGGAACATGAACACTGAAGCTTTCTTT	CATRGVRGNMNTEAFF	NA	TRBV24-1	TRBJ1-1	TRBD1
TGTGCCAGCAGCTCAATCCATAAGGGACGGACAGGGGGTCACCACGAGCAGTACTTC	CASSSIHKGRTGGHHEQYF	NA	TRBV11-2	TRBJ2-7	TRBD1
TGCGCCAGCAGCCAGCCGGGACAGGGGGCGTTCAATGGCTACACCTTC	CASSQPGQGAFNGYTF	NA	TRBV4-1	TRBJ1-2	TRBD1
TGTGCCAGCAGTGAAATCGTAGTCGGGACTGAAGCTTTCTTT	CASSEIVVGTEAFF	few	TRBV6-1	TRBJ1-1	NA
TGTGCCAGCAGCTTAGTAGGGGGCCATAATGAAAAACTGTTTTTT	CASSLVGGHNEKLFF	once	TRBV7-2	TRBJ1-4	TRBD1
TGTGCCAGCTCACCTGACATACAGGGGGCGGGCTACACCTTC	CASSPDIQGAGYTF	NA	TRBV18	TRBJ1-2	TRBD1
TGTGCCAGCAGTGAAGCCAACTCCGGGGCCAACGTCCTGACTTTC	CASSEANSGANVLTF	NA	TRBV6-1	TRBJ2-6	NA
TGCGCCAGCAGCCAGCTGACAGGTGTGAGGGGCTACACCTTC	CASSQLTGVRGYTF	NA	TRBV4-1	TRBJ1-2	NA
TGTGCCAGCAGCACCCGACTAGCCCTCCCCAATGAGCAGTTCTTC	CASSTRLALPNEQFF	NA	TRBV11-3	TRBJ2-1	TRBD2
TGTGCCAGCAGTGAACAGGGGGCGGGTGAAAAACTGTTTTTT	CASSEQGAGEKLFF	NA	TRBV7-9	TRBJ1-4	TRBD1
TGCGCCAGCAAGGACAGGGGGCTCGAGACCCAGTACTTC	CASKDRGLETQYF	NA	TRBV10-1	TRBJ2-5	TRBD1
TGTGCCAGCTCACCACCGTCAATCGGGGAGCTGTTTTTT	CASSPPSIGELFF	once	TRBV18	TRBJ2-2	NA
TGTGCCAGCAGCTTAGGGCCAAGGACAAATTCACCCCTCCACTTT	CASSLGPRTNSPLHF	NA	TRBV7-8	TRBJ1-6	NA
TGTGCCAGCTCGCCTCGACAGGGTGACTACGAGCAGTACTTC	CASSPRQGDYEQYF	few	TRBV18	TRBJ2-7	TRBD1
TGTGCCAGCAGCTTAGGGGACAGTGACCACGAGCAGTACTTC	CASSLGDSDHEQYF	NA	TRBV7-2	TRBJ2-7	TRBD1
TGTGCCAGTAGTATAGACCATAATCAGCCCCAGCATTTT	CASSIDHNQPQHF	NA	TRBV19	TRBJ1-5	NA
TGTGCCTCCCCGGGGGTCACTGAAGCTTTCTTT	CASPGVTEAFF	few	TRBV30	TRBJ1-1	NA
TGTGCCAGTAGTCTACCTCGGATGGGCCATCAGCCCCAGCATTTT	CASSLPRMGHQPQHF	few	TRBV19	TRBJ1-5	NA
TGTGCCAGCAGCATACTAGCGGGGGGGCCTTCGGAGACCCAGTACTTC	CASSILAGGPSETQYF	NA	TRBV7-9	TRBJ2-5	TRBD2
TGCAGCGGAACCTCTAGCGCCCCCTACAATGAGCAGTTCTTC	CSGTSSAPYNEQFF	NA	TRBV29-1	TRBJ2-1	NA
TGTGCCAGCAGTGTTCAACAGGGTTTGTCCTCACCCCTCCACTTT	CASSVQQGLSSPLHF	NA	TRBV28	TRBJ1-6	NA
TGTGCCAGCAGCCTGACAGTTGACGGTGAAAAACTGTTTTTT	CASSLTVDGEKLFF	many	TRBV7-9	TRBJ1-4	NA
TGCGCCTCCTCCCTGGGGCCCGCCGTACTAGCGGCGGGGTACAATGAGCAGTTCTTC	CASSLGPAVLAAGYNEQFF	NA	TRBV5-1	TRBJ2-1	TRBD2
TGTGCCAGCAGTGACAGGGATAATTCACCCCTCCACTTT	CASSDRDNSPLHF	medium-sized	TRBV6-1	TRBJ1-6	NA
TGTGCCAGCTCCAGGGCAGGTGGCTACACCTTC	CASSRAGGYTF	NA	TRBV6-5	TRBJ1-2	NA
TGCGCCAGCAGCTTGGAGGCGGGAACGAACACCGGGGAGCTGTTTTTT	CASSLEAGTNTGELFF	few	TRBV5-1	TRBJ2-2	NA
TGTGCCAGCAGTTTAGACGGGAGGTCGGAGCAGTACTTC	CASSLDGRSEQYF	NA	TRBV12-3/TRBV12-4	TRBJ2-7	TRBD2
TGTGCCAGTAGCAAGGGACTAGCGGGAGTAGATACGCAGTATTTT	CASSKGLAGVDTQYF	NA	TRBV19	TRBJ2-3	TRBD2
TGTGCCAGCAGCTCCCTCCAGGGTTGGGACAGGGCTGAAAAACTGTTTTTT	CASSSLQGWDRAEKLFF	NA	TRBV27	TRBJ1-4	TRBD1
TGTGCCGGACTCTCGACAGGGGGCACTGAAGCTTTCTTT	CAGLSTGGTEAFF	once	TRBV7-9	TRBJ1-1	TRBD1
TGTGCCAGCTCACCTCAACGGTACGAGCAGTACTTC	CASSPQRYEQYF	NA	TRBV18	TRBJ2-7	NA
TGTGCCAGCAGCCCCCTCGGGGGGTCCCACTACGAGCAGTACTTC	CASSPLGGSHYEQYF	NA	TRBV14	TRBJ2-7	TRBD2
TGTGCCAGCAGCCTAGCGGGGGGAAACAATGAGCAGTTCTTC	CASSLAGGNNEQFF	NA	TRBV6-5	TRBJ2-1	TRBD2
TGTGCCAGCAGTGGACTAGCGGGTCGCGAGCAGTACTTC	CASSGLAGREQYF	few	TRBV27	TRBJ2-7	TRBD2
TGTGCCATCAGCCTTGACAGGGGCCAGCCCCAGCATTTT	CAISLDRGQPQHF	NA	TRBV10-3	TRBJ1-5	TRBD1
TGTGCCAGCAGCGGATATAGCGGGAGCGGCAATGAGCAGTTCTTC	CASSGYSGSGNEQFF	few	TRBV7-6	TRBJ2-1	TRBD2
TGTGCCAGTGCCAATTTTGCGGGGAACACTGAAGCTTTCTTT	CASANFAGNTEAFF	NA	TRBV2	TRBJ1-1	NA
TGCAGTGCTCAGGGTGGCTATGGCTACACCTTC	CSAQGGYGYTF	NA	TRBV20-1	TRBJ1-2	NA
TGTGCCATCAGGCCCCCCAGGGATACCTATGGCTACACCTTC	CAIRPPRDTYGYTF	NA	TRBV10-3	TRBJ1-2	NA
TGTGCCACCAGCAGACGGACTAGCGGGAGTGAGCAGTTCTTC	CATSRRTSGSEQFF	NA	TRBV15	TRBJ2-1	TRBD2
TGTGCCAGCAGCTTAATGGGACAGATCTCCTACGAGCAGTACTTC	CASSLMGQISYEQYF	NA	TRBV11-3	TRBJ2-7	TRBD1
TGTGCCAGCAGCTTAGCGCCAGACACCGGGGAGCTGTTTTTT	CASSLAPDTGELFF	NA	TRBV7-9	TRBJ2-2	NA
TGTGCCAGCAGCTTAGGGTCAGGGATTTTAAGTGGAAACACCATATATTTT	CASSLGSGILSGNTIYF	NA	TRBV7-6	TRBJ1-3	NA
TGTGCCAGCATTAGGTCAGGGGGAGGAGATGGCTACACCTTC	CASIRSGGGDGYTF	NA	TRBV6-5	TRBJ1-2	TRBD1
TGCGCCAGCAGCATGGAGAGGACTAGCGGGGGGTCTTACAATGAGCAGTTCTTC	CASSMERTSGGSYNEQFF	NA	TRBV5-1	TRBJ2-1	TRBD2
TGCGCCAGCAGCTTGGCCCTAGCGGGCTCCTACAATGAGCAGTTCTTC	CASSLALAGSYNEQFF	NA	TRBV5-1	TRBJ2-1	TRBD2
TGTGCTAGTGGGAAAGACAGGGGTTTTCAGCCCCAGCATTTT	CASGKDRGFQPQHF	few	TRBV12-5	TRBJ1-5	TRBD1
TGTGCCAGCAGCTTGGCCGGGACAGAGCTTTATAATTCACCCCTCCACTTT	CASSLAGTELYNSPLHF	few	TRBV5-5	TRBJ1-6	TRBD1
TGTGCCAGCAGTTACTCGAGGACAGGCCCCTACGAGCAGTACTTC	CASSYSRTGPYEQYF	NA	TRBV6-5	TRBJ2-7	TRBD1